This is a list of T cell receptor beta chains from one sample in a study of siplizumab effects on memory and regulatory T cells. The protocol was immunoSEQ multiplex PCR, while the TCRdb copy is restricted to in-frame clones and leaves out a portion. The table has 50,000 to 75,000 clones, 79% seen once. Sequencing was done on a sample of memory CD4+ T cells sorted from blood. Every receptor here comes from a human donor in good health. Each CDR3 is given with its conserved first and last residue. D genes are given only for firm matches. Clone size is given for some rows only: seen once, a few or many times, or a class if the clone is expanded.

TRBV28,TRBJ1-5,.,.,CASGEGGDGSNQPQHF,TGTGCCAGTGGTGAGGGGGGGGATGGCTCAAATCAGCCCCAGCATTTT
TRBV5-1,TRBJ1-1,TRBD1,.,CASSFSGGGNTEAFF,TGCGCCAGCAGCTTTTCAGGGGGCGGGAACACTGAAGCTTTCTTT
TRBV6-5,TRBJ1-2,.,.,CASSYGGNGYTF,TGTGCCAGCAGTTACGGGGGGAATGGCTACACCTTC
TRBV5-1,TRBJ1-2,.,.,CASSVEQGRGYTF,TGCGCCAGCAGCGTGGAACAGGGCAGGGGCTACACCTTC
TRBV11-2,TRBJ2-3,.,.,CASSSQQGPFSTDTQYF,TGTGCCAGCAGCTCCCAACAGGGCCCGTTTAGCACAGATACGCAGTATTTT
TRBV7-2,TRBJ1-1,TRBD1,.,CASSLGQGTEAFF,TGTGCCAGCAGCTTGGGACAGGGGACTGAAGCTTTCTTT
TRBV27,TRBJ1-6,TRBD1,.,CASSLRTGAGSPLHF,TGTGCCAGCAGTCTCAGGACAGGGGCAGGGTCACCCCTCCACTTT
TRBV2,TRBJ1-5,TRBD1,few,CASSTQGAYQPQHF,TGTGCCAGCAGTACTCAGGGGGCCTATCAGCCCCAGCATTTT
TRBV4-1,TRBJ2-2,.,.,CASSQDRQARTGELFF,TGCGCCAGCAGCCAAGATCGTCAGGCTCGCACCGGGGAGCTGTTTTTT
TRBV6-5,TRBJ2-2,TRBD2,.,CASSYSRGDTGELFF,TGTGCCAGCAGTTATAGCCGGGGGGACACCGGGGAGCTGTTTTTT
TRBV20-1,TRBJ2-5,.,.,CSAALAETQYF,TGCAGTGCGGCCCTAGCCGAGACCCAGTACTTC
TRBV7-3,TRBJ2-3,.,.,CASSLGGQNLYTQYF,TGTGCCAGCAGCTTAGGTGGACAGAATCTCTATACGCAGTATTTT
TRBV9,TRBJ2-7,TRBD2,once,CASSVTSGYEQYF,TGTGCCAGCAGCGTGACTAGCGGATACGAGCAGTACTTC
TRBV9,TRBJ1-2,TRBD1,.,CASGTGTGGGYGYTF,TGTGCCAGCGGGACCGGGACAGGGGGAGGGTATGGCTACACCTTC
TRBV11-2,TRBJ2-2,.,.,CASSFGVGGTGELFF,TGTGCCAGCAGCTTTGGAGTAGGAGGGACCGGGGAGCTGTTTTTT
TRBV6-5,TRBJ1-5,TRBD1,.,CASSQGQANNQPQHF,TGTGCCAGCAGTCAGGGACAGGCCAACAATCAGCCCCAGCATTTT
TRBV4-3,TRBJ2-2,TRBD2,.,CASWGGTGELFF,TGCGCCAGCTGGGGGGGGACCGGGGAGCTGTTTTTT
TRBV4-3,TRBJ2-7,.,.,CASSQETVGAYYEQYF,TGCGCCAGCAGCCAAGAAACCGTCGGTGCGTACTACGAGCAGTACTTC
TRBV10-3,TRBJ2-7,.,once,CAISEFLGDSYEQYF,TGTGCCATCAGTGAGTTCCTAGGGGACTCCTACGAGCAGTACTTC
TRBV2,TRBJ2-5,TRBD1,.,CASSEGNRGSQETQYF,TGTGCCAGCAGTGAAGGGAACAGGGGAAGCCAAGAGACCCAGTACTTC
TRBV30,TRBJ1-3,.,once,CAWSETSKTIYF,TGTGCCTGGAGCGAGACTAGTAAAACCATATATTTT
TRBV19,TRBJ1-2,.,.,CASSGLDGYTF,TGTGCCAGTTCGGGCCTCGATGGCTACACCTTC
TRBV6-5,TRBJ2-7,.,few,CASRGWTSEQYF,TGTGCCAGCCGGGGTTGGACCTCCGAGCAGTACTTC
TRBV28,TRBJ1-5,.,.,CASRDTGPSNQPQHF,TGTGCCAGCAGAGATACCGGGCCTAGCAATCAGCCCCAGCATTTT
TRBV9,TRBJ1-6,.,few,CASSVGRMGNSPLHF,TGTGCCAGCAGCGTAGGTCGAATGGGCAATTCACCCCTCCACTTT
TRBV7-3,TRBJ1-1,.,once,CASSLTENTEAFF,TGTGCCAGCAGCTTAACTGAGAACACTGAAGCTTTCTTT
TRBV27,TRBJ2-2,TRBD1,.,CASSQRTGTNTGELFF,TGTGCCAGCAGTCAAAGGACAGGGACGAACACCGGGGAGCTGTTTTTT
TRBV2,TRBJ2-1,.,once,CASKETGIGNEQFF,TGTGCCAGCAAAGAGACAGGTATCGGGAATGAGCAGTTCTTC
TRBV9,TRBJ2-2,TRBD1,.,CASGRGPATGELFF,TGTGCCAGTGGCAGGGGGCCGGCCACCGGGGAGCTGTTTTTT
TRBV9,TRBJ1-2,TRBD1,.,CASSPGTVLYGYTF,TGTGCCAGCAGCCCAGGGACAGTTCTCTATGGCTACACCTTC
TRBV4-2,TRBJ2-6,.,.,CASSQDRRTRSSGANVLTF,TGTGCCAGCAGCCAAGATCGCCGCACCCGGTCCTCTGGGGCCAACGTCCTGACTTTC
TRBV19,TRBJ1-1,.,.,CASSITLVMNTEAFF,TGTGCCAGTAGTATCACCCTGGTCATGAACACTGAAGCTTTCTTT
TRBV7-9,TRBJ2-3,TRBD1,.,CASSHRGPDTQYF,TGTGCCAGCAGCCACAGGGGCCCAGATACGCAGTATTTT
TRBV29-1,TRBJ2-2,TRBD1,.,CSVANRGAGELFF,TGCAGCGTCGCTAACAGGGGGGCCGGGGAGCTGTTTTTT
TRBV6-1,TRBJ1-2,TRBD1,.,CASSWDRGYGYTF,TGTGCCAGCAGTTGGGACAGGGGCTATGGCTACACCTTC
TRBV6-1,TRBJ1-5,.,.,CASSRHLSNQPQHF,TGTGCCAGCAGCCGACACCTTAGCAATCAGCCCCAGCATTTT
TRBV28,TRBJ2-7,.,.,CASSLNLWEQYF,TGTGCCAGCAGTTTAAATCTGTGGGAGCAGTACTTC
TRBV11-2,TRBJ2-2,.,.,CASSLLWNTGELFF,TGTGCCAGCAGCTTACTTTGGAACACCGGGGAGCTGTTTTTT
TRBV19,TRBJ2-4,TRBD1,.,CASSARDSKNIQYF,TGTGCCAGTAGTGCCCGGGACAGTAAAAACATTCAGTACTTC
TRBV4-2,TRBJ1-6,.,.,CASSQDLGSPLHF,TGTGCCAGCAGCCAAGACTTGGGTTCACCCCTCCACTTT
TRBV7-6,TRBJ1-1,.,.,CASSSRVGSEWAEAFF,TGTGCCAGCAGCTCACGGGTGGGGTCTGAATGGGCTGAAGCTTTCTTT
TRBV11-3,TRBJ2-1,TRBD2,.,CASSLEGSSSGGDYNEQFF,TGTGCCAGCAGCTTAGAGGGGAGCTCTAGCGGGGGGGACTACAATGAGCAGTTCTTC
TRBV5-4,TRBJ1-5,TRBD1,.,CASSYLDRGQNQPQHF,TGTGCCAGCAGCTACCTCGACAGGGGGCAAAATCAGCCCCAGCATTTT
TRBV5-1,TRBJ2-1,TRBD2,.,CASSSTPGGTSYNEQFF,TGCGCCAGCAGCTCGACCCCCGGGGGGACCTCCTACAATGAGCAGTTCTTC
TRBV4-3,TRBJ1-1,.,few,CASSQDLRGPREAFF,TGCGCCAGCAGCCAAGATCTCCGCGGCCCCAGGGAAGCTTTCTTT
TRBV11-2,TRBJ2-7,.,.,CASSYREVVYEQYF,TGTGCCAGCAGCTACAGGGAAGTAGTCTACGAGCAGTACTTC
TRBV28,TRBJ2-7,.,once,CASSLVSGGSYEQYF,TGTGCCAGCAGTTTGGTTTCCGGGGGCTCCTACGAGCAGTACTTC